A selection of T cell receptor beta chains follows, all from one sample in a study of cytomegalovirus exposure and HLA in healthy donors. Assay: immunoSEQ multiplex PCR; the TCRdb copy retains only in-frame clones and omits some. The sample includes 80,000 to 130,000 clones, 79% of them seen just once. The material sequenced was PBMCs. These receptors originate from a female donor in good health and CMV-seropositive. CDR3s include the opening cysteine and the closing phenylalanine or tryptophan. D genes are given only for firm matches. A clone size is listed for some rows: how often the clone was seen (once, few, many), or a class if it is expanded.

CDR3 DNA,CDR3 protein,clone size,J gene,CDR3 length,V gene,D gene
TGTGCCAGCAGCGACCCGGACAGGAACGAGCAGTACTTC,CASSDPDRNEQYF,.,TRBJ2-7,13,TRBV5-4,TRBD1
TGTGCCAGCAGCTCCAATTTGCGGGGGAACTATGGCTACACCTTC,CASSSNLRGNYGYTF,.,TRBJ1-2,15,TRBV7-2,.
TGTGCCTGGAGGTCGACAGGGGAACATTCACCCCTCCACTTT,CAWRSTGEHSPLHF,.,TRBJ1-6,14,TRBV30,TRBD1
TGCGCCAGCAGGCCGACAGGGTTCACTGAAGCTTTCTTT,CASRPTGFTEAFF,.,TRBJ1-1,13,TRBV5-1,TRBD1
TGTGCCAGCAGAGGCGGGAGGGTAGGGGAGCAGTACTTC,CASRGGRVGEQYF,once,TRBJ2-7,13,TRBV6-1,TRBD2
TGCGCCAGCAGGGGACAGTTTCCCACAGATACGCAGTATTTT,CASRGQFPTDTQYF,.,TRBJ2-3,14,TRBV4-1,TRBD1
TGTGCCAGCAGCTTAGGGGTTAGCCGGGCCTACAATGAGCAGTTCTTC,CASSLGVSRAYNEQFF,.,TRBJ2-1,16,TRBV11-2,.
TGCAGTGCTAGCAGTACCGGGGAGCTGTTTTTT,CSASSTGELFF,.,TRBJ2-2,11,TRBV20-1,.
TGTGCCAGCAGCCCGCAGGGCAGAAGGTCCTACAATGAGCAGTTCTTC,CASSPQGRRSYNEQFF,.,TRBJ2-1,16,TRBV7-2,.
TGTGCCAGCAGCTTAGATGGCCCTGGCCATAGCAATCAGCCCCAGCATTTT,CASSLDGPGHSNQPQHF,.,TRBJ1-5,17,TRBV7-2,.
TGTGCCAGAAGCCCCCTTAACCGATCGGCTGAAGCTTTCTTT,CARSPLNRSAEAFF,large,TRBJ1-1,14,TRBV5-3,.
TGTGCCAGCAGCGTCGCCGGGACAGGGGATGAAAAACTGTTTTTT,CASSVAGTGDEKLFF,.,TRBJ1-4,15,TRBV9,TRBD1
TGTGCCAGCAGCTTAGCGAGCAGGGCGTTACAAGAGACCCAGTACTTC,CASSLASRALQETQYF,few,TRBJ2-5,16,TRBV7-2,.
TGTGCCAGCAGCTTAGGCCCCATAGACAGGGGACACGGGCAGTACTTC,CASSLGPIDRGHGQYF,.,TRBJ2-7,16,TRBV7-6,TRBD1
TGTGCCAGCAGCGGGACAGGGGGCAGGGGAACTGAAGCTTTCTTT,CASSGTGGRGTEAFF,.,TRBJ1-1,15,TRBV7-2,TRBD1
TGTGCCAGCCGCGGGGACACCGGGGAGCTGTTTTTT,CASRGDTGELFF,few,TRBJ2-2,12,TRBV2,.
TGTGCCAGCAGATCCCAGGGTCTGACTGAAGCTTTCTTT,CASRSQGLTEAFF,few,TRBJ1-1,13,TRBV2,.
TGCGCCAGCAGCTTGGAGGGACAGGGGGTAAGGGACGAGCAGTACTTC,CASSLEGQGVRDEQYF,.,TRBJ2-7,16,TRBV5-1,TRBD1
TGTGCCAGCAGCTTGCCCGAGGGAAAACTGTTTTTT,CASSLPEGKLFF,.,TRBJ1-4,12,TRBV7-9,.
TGCGCCAGCAGCCAACATGACAGGGCCGTCTTTGAAAAACTGTTTTTT,CASSQHDRAVFEKLFF,.,TRBJ1-4,16,TRBV4-1,TRBD1
TGTGCCAGCAGAGGTAGCGTAGAGACCCAGTACTTC,CASRGSVETQYF,.,TRBJ2-5,12,TRBV6-1,.
TGTGCCTGGAGTGTACCTAGTACAGGGCGAGCTTTCTTT,CAWSVPSTGRAFF,.,TRBJ1-1,13,TRBV30,.
TGTGCCAGCAGCCAAGGAGACATGCGGGGGACCCAGTACTTC,CASSQGDMRGTQYF,few,TRBJ2-5,14,TRBV4-2,.
TGTGCCAGCAGCTTAGATGTAGCGGGTTCTAGGGAGCAGTACTTC,CASSLDVAGSREQYF,.,TRBJ2-7,15,TRBV7-8,TRBD2
TGCGCCAGCAGTGACCCTAGGAGGAACTATGGCTACACCTTC,CASSDPRRNYGYTF,.,TRBJ1-2,14,TRBV10-2,.
TGCGCCAGCAGCTTGGGACAGCCGAACACCGGGGAGCTGTTTTTT,CASSLGQPNTGELFF,.,TRBJ2-2,15,TRBV5-1,.
TGCGCCAGCAGCTTGGGGGCCAGACAGGGTCCATACACAGATACGCAGTATTTT,CASSLGARQGPYTDTQYF,.,TRBJ2-3,18,TRBV5-1,TRBD1
TGTGCCAGCAGCTTAGCGGTTGGGGGCAACTATGGCTACACCTTC,CASSLAVGGNYGYTF,few,TRBJ1-2,15,TRBV7-2,.
TGTGCCAGTACCCACAGGGGGCCAGGTGGCTACACCTTC,CASTHRGPGGYTF,.,TRBJ1-2,13,TRBV19,TRBD1
TGCGCCAGCAGCCAGCGGACAGGGGATGAAAAACTGTTTTTT,CASSQRTGDEKLFF,.,TRBJ1-4,14,TRBV4-3,TRBD1
TGTGCCAGCAGCTTAGGGTCCCTAGCGGGAGTTAATGAGCAGTTCTTC,CASSLGSLAGVNEQFF,once,TRBJ2-1,16,TRBV7-2,TRBD2
TGTGCCAGCAGCAAAGGGCGAGCGGGCGGGTTGGATACGCAGTATTTT,CASSKGRAGGLDTQYF,.,TRBJ2-3,16,TRBV21-1,.
TGCGCCAGCAGCCCCAATAGACTAGCGGGGGGAGCCTTAGCCAAAAACATTCAGTACTTC,CASSPNRLAGGALAKNIQYF,once,TRBJ2-4,20,TRBV5-1,TRBD2
TGTGCCAGCAGTTTACCACCTACTTTCACCGATTTCAACAATGAGCAGTTCTTC,CASSLPPTFTDFNNEQFF,few,TRBJ2-1,18,TRBV28,.